This passage covers 26 T cell receptor beta chains from one sample sequenced in a study of low-dose radiotherapy and immunotherapy resistance in tumors. Gene-specific TRAV and TRBV primers were used for first-strand cDNA, covering alpha and beta chains. Over about 19 PCR cycles, TCRs were amplified from a constant-region primer and V-primer adapter. TCRdb re-called the reads through MiXCR, storing one row per CDR3 protein. The sample includes 60,000 to 75,000 distinct CDR3 sequences, more than 25% seen only once; the top ten take approximately 7%. The time point is: before trial treatment. Sequencing was performed on PBMCs, taken before treatment. Receptors were obtained from a male donor with rectosigmoid adenocarcinoma.

The sample holds a few counts of this clonotype. The chain has TRBV7-2 and TRBJ2-1; no definite D call. Germline CDR1 and CDR2: SGHTA and FQGNSA. Trimming stripped 5 bases from V and 6 bases from J, with 17 bases between. CDR3 length: 15 amino acids. In nucleotides, the CDR3 is TGTGCCAGCAGCCCGGTCCATTTCCTGGGCAATGAGCAGTTCTTC. The encoded protein is CASSPVHFLGNEQFF.

This clonotype appeared many times. This chain uses TRBV24-1 with TRBJ2-5, with D possibly TRBD2 on 5 matching bases. This CDR3 has 15 amino acids. Germline V gene sequence: CDR1 KGHDR, CDR2 SFDVKD. V lost 4 bases to trimming and J lost 4 bases, with 15 bases between them. CDR3: CATSDRTPTGETQYF. CDR3 sequence (DNA): TGTGCCACCAGTGACCGGACTCCGACGGGAGAGACCCAGTACTTC.

The chain carries TRBV30 and TRBJ2-3; TRBD2 is a possible D gene (5 bases). CDR1 and CDR2 (germline): GTSNPN, SVGIG (reference sequence). The CDR3 is 16 residues long. V was cut by 3 bases and J by 9 bases, with 25 bases left in between. The DNA of the CDR3 is TGTGCCTGGAGGGCCACGAGCCGGGCCCGCGTAGCGACGCAGTATTTT. Amino acids: CAWRATSRARVATQYF.

This clonotype is classed as medium-sized. The chain carries TRBV6-2 or TRBV6-3 and TRBJ1-1; D might be TRBD1 (5 bases). Trimming took 6 bases from V and 2 from J, leaving 13 bases between them. The CDR3 runs 14 residues. Per the germline V gene, CDR1 is MNHEY and CDR2 is SVGEGT. The CDR3 region has the DNA TGTGCCAGCAGCCGGGAGGGGTTAAACACTGAAGCTTTCTTT. This codes for CASSREGLNTEAFF.

In regard to this clonotype: Because the CDR3's place on the DNA is in doubt, the DNA is left out and the CDR3 is given as listed by TCRdb. The chain links TRBV6-2 or TRBV6-3 to TRBJ2-2; the table calls TRBD2, which could not be checked here. The CDR3 is 18 amino acids in total, end residues counted. Per germline, CDR1 MNHEY and CDR2 SVGEGT. The CDR3 protein is CASSKSTSGGAWELFFFF.

The chain combines TRBV9 with TRBJ2-3; D remains ambiguous. The V gene lost 4 bases and the J gene lost 2 bases, with 11 bases spanning the gap. Germline CDR1 is SGDLS and CDR2 is YYNGEE. The CDR3 runs to 14 residues. CDR3 sequence: CASSSRGNTDTQYF. Here the CDR3 DNA reads TGTGCCAGCAGCTCTCGAGGTAACACAGATACGCAGTATTTT.

At least ten counts were recorded for this clonotype. The rearrangement links TRBV5-1 to TRBJ2-2; D is uncertain. Germline CDR1 and CDR2: SGHRS and YFSETQ. The V end lost 0 bases, the J end lost 3 bases, and 9 bases lay between the germline ends. The CDR3 is 15 amino acids. The CDR3 sequence is CASSLVGMDTGELFF. The DNA of the CDR3 is TGCGCCAGCAGCTTGGTTGGAATGGACACCGGGGAGCTGTTTTTT.

There are many counts of this clonotype. V usage is TRBV28 and J usage is TRBJ1-1; D unresolved. The length of the CDR3 is 13 residues. Trimming took 5 bases from V and 0 from J, leaving 7 bases between them. Germline lookup yields CDR1 MDHEN and CDR2 SYDVKM. As DNA, the CDR3 is TGTGCCAGCAGTCCCCGTCTGAACACTGAAGCTTTCTTT. It is translated as CASSPRLNTEAFF.

This clonotype was counted at least ten times. The chain combines TRBV12-3 or TRBV12-4 with TRBJ2-7; TRBD1 agrees at 7 bases. CDR3 length: 12 residues. V shed 5 bases and J 6 bases; nucleotides not matched to a gene: 4. CDR3 nucleotide sequence: TGTGCCAGCAGTGAAACAGGGGCCGAGCAGTACTTC. This encodes CASSETGAEQYF.

This clonotype was recorded at least ten times. This chain joins TRBV4-2 and TRBJ2-3; unclear D gene. CDR3 length equals 15 residues. V lost 0 bases, J lost 2 bases, and 9 bases lay in between. CDR1 LGHNA and CDR2 YNFKEQ come from the germline V gene. The CDR3 spells CASSQEWSYTDTQYF. The CDR3 nucleotides are TGTGCCAGCAGCCAAGAGTGGTCCTACACAGATACGCAGTATTTT.

This clonotype has a count of ten or more. This rearrangement joins TRBV5-1 to TRBJ2-7; D is unresolved. The CDR3 is 14 amino acids. CDR1 is SGHRS, CDR2 YFSETQ, per germline. V lost 4 bases, J lost 7 bases, and 18 bases lay in between. The DNA for the CDR3 is TGCGCCAGCAGCGCCGTCACCTTACAAGTGGAGCAGTACTTC. Its translation: CASSAVTLQVEQYF.

The chain is built from TRBV7-9 and TRBJ2-5; D uncertain. The CDR3 consists of 14 residues. CDR1 SEHNR and CDR2 FQNEAQ come from the germline V gene (reference sequence). Between the trimmed V and J ends, which lost 3 bases and 1 base, there was a span of 9 bases. The CDR3 sequence is CASSLGSSQETQYF. The CDR3 DNA reads as TGTGCCAGCAGCTTGGGTAGCAGCCAAGAGACCCAGTACTTC.

In its sample, this clonotype was seen many times. The chain links TRBV6-2 or TRBV6-3 to TRBJ2-4; D call uncertain. Trimming took off 0 bases at V and 5 bases at J, with 5 bases between the two ends. This CDR3 region has 13 residues. Germline assignment: CDR1 MNHEY and CDR2 SVGEGT. CDR3 coding DNA: TGTGCCAGCAGTTACTCGGCCCAAAACATTCAGTACTTC. Protein sequence: CASSYSAQNIQYF.

This clonotype appeared many times. The chain uses TRBV29-1 and TRBJ2-3, with 9 positions matching TRBD1. Germline CDR1 is SQVTM and CDR2 is ANQGSEA. V trimming: 7 bases; J trimming: 1 base; junction bases outside the gene matches: 18. There are 18 residues in the CDR3. The CDR3 bases are TGCAGCGCCGAAGTGGGACAGGGATTATTATTGGGCACAGATACGCAGTATTTT. It specifies CSAEVGQGLLLGTDTQYF.

The sample holds a few counts of this clonotype. This chain connects TRBV6-1 to TRBJ2-7; D is uncertain. The V and J ends lost 2 bases and 2 bases respectively, with 13 bases between them. The germline gives CDR1 MNHNS, CDR2 SASEGT. This CDR3 is built from 15 residues. CDR3 bases: TGTGCCAGCAGTGAAAAAGGGCTACTTGCCTACGAGCAGTACTTC. It yields the protein CASSEKGLLAYEQYF.

In this sample, this clonotype turned up many times. The chain has TRBV28 and TRBJ2-7, with TRBD2 identical over 9 bases. The J segment lost 1 base and the V segment lost 2 bases, leaving 3 bases of the junction unmatched. CDR3 length: 15 residues. Germline CDR1 is MDHEN and CDR2 is SYDVKM. The CDR3 reads CASSLRTSASYEQYF. CDR3 sequence (DNA): TGTGCCAGCAGTTTACGGACTAGCGCTTCCTACGAGCAGTACTTC. The full variable domain, with the rest looked up from reference TRBV28 and TRBJ2-7, is DVKVTQSSRYLVKRTGEKVFLECVQDMDHENMFWYRQDPGLGLRLIYFSYDVKMKEKGDIPEGYSVSREKKERFSLILESASTNQTSMYLCASSLRTSASYEQYFGPGTRLTVT.

The CDR3 loop is CAWSSYLGGNQPQHF. CDR3 DNA sequence: TGTGCCTGGAGTTCGTACCTTGGTGGGAATCAGCCCCAGCATTTT. The chain uses TRBV30 and TRBJ1-5, with D uncertain. The V end was cut by 2 bases, the J end by 4 bases, with 15 bases between. Germline-derived CDR1 and CDR2 are GTSNPN and SVGIG (reference sequence). This CDR3 is 15 amino acids long.

This clonotype is classed as medium-sized. J is TRBJ2-2 and V is TRBV7-8; 7 bases agree with TRBD1. Germline CDR1 SGHVS, CDR2 FQNEAQ. This CDR3 contains 16 residues. Trimming removed 11 bases from V and 2 bases from J; junction bases left unmatched: 14. This chain's CDR3 is CAAPRGQLVNTGELFF. In DNA form, the CDR3 reads TGTGCCGCGCCACGGGGACAGCTCGTTAACACCGGGGAGCTGTTTTTT. The entire variable domain, with the rest obtained from reference TRBV7-8 and TRBJ2-2, is as follows: GAGVSQSPRYKVAKRGQDVALRCDPISGHVSLFWYQQALGQGPEFLTYFQNEAQLDKSGLPSDRFFAERPEGSVSTLKIQRTQQEDSAVYLCAAPRGQLVNTGELFFGEGSRLTVL.

Of note for this clonotype: Only one base separates this from a far larger clonotype, so it likely reflects a read error. This sequence joins TRBV28 and TRBJ2-1; D is unclear. CDR1 is MDHEN and CDR2 is SYDVKM in the germline V gene. Trimming cost V 6 bases and J 10 bases, with 19 bases left between them. The CDR3 is made up of 14 amino acids. The CDR3: CASSPPDGSYEQFF. Written as DNA, the CDR3 is TGTGCCAGCAGCCCCCCGGACGGCTCCTACGAGCAGTTCTTC.

A remark on this clonotype: A read error is possible here, since a much larger clone lies one base away. The chain employs TRBV26 and TRBJ2-7; TRBD2 is the table's D call, not checked against the DNA. The J call is in doubt because the DNA end fits TRBJ2-1 better. TRBV26 is annotated as a pseudogene. The CDR3 has 13 amino acids. Written as DNA, the CDR3 is TGTGCCAGCAACACTATATCTAGCAGAGAGCAGTTCTTC. Its protein is CASNTISSREQFF.

The chain uses TRBV6-2 or TRBV6-3 and TRBJ2-3; D ambiguous. Trimming left V 6 bases short and J 2 bases short, with 12 bases between. Germline V gene sequence: CDR1 MNHEY, CDR2 SVGEGT. This CDR3 has 14 amino acids. In DNA form, the CDR3 reads TGTGCCAGCAGAAAAGAGTTCTCCACAGATACGCAGTATTTT. It translates to CASRKEFSTDTQYF.

This clonotype has at least ten counts. Here the CDR3 reads CASSVGGLALFREQYF. The CDR3 DNA follows: TGTGCCAGCAGCGTAGGTGGGCTAGCCCTTTTTAGGGAGCAGTACTTC. The chain joins TRBV9 to TRBJ2-7; maybe TRBD2 (5 bases). The V end was cut by 0 bases, the J end by 7 bases, with 20 bases between. The CDR3 loop spans 16 amino acids. CDR1 and CDR2 (germline): SGDLS, YYNGEE.

The chain uses TRBV28 and TRBJ2-7, with D tentatively TRBD1 (6 bases). The CDR3 spans 14 residues. The germline V gene encodes CDR1 MDHEN and CDR2 SYDVKM. V shed 7 bases and J shed 0 bases, with 13 bases lying between them. CDR3 sequence reads: CASTRDRNSYEQYF. The CDR3 DNA sequence: TGTGCCAGCACCAGAGACAGGAACTCCTACGAGCAGTACTTC.

This clonotype was counted many times. V gene TRBV4-3 combines with J gene TRBJ1-4; the D is unclear. Looked up from germline, CDR1 is LGHNA and CDR2 is YSLEER. V was clipped by 1 base and J by 3 bases, with 12 bases between them. This CDR3 comprises 16 residues. The CDR3 DNA reads TGCGCCAGCAGCCAAGTTATCACGGATCCTAATGAAAAACTGTTTTTT. This codes for CASSQVITDPNEKLFF.

In this sample, this clonotype turned up many times. The V gene is TRBV28, the J gene TRBJ1-5; TRBD1 might be the D (6 bases). Germline lookup yields CDR1 MDHEN and CDR2 SYDVKM. V lost 3 bases and J 8 bases, leaving 14 bases between the germline ends. CDR3 length: 14 amino acids. CDR3 in DNA: TGTGCCAGCAGTTTCGGGGGGGGCAAGGAGCCCCAGCATTTT. It codes for CASSFGGGKEPQHF.

This clonotype was detected only once. The DNA is omitted, as the CDR3 cannot be located on it reliably, and the CDR3 follows TCRdb's listing. This chain links TRBV5-3 with TRBJ2-2; TRBD1 was called by the table and not checked on the DNA. TRBV5-3 is known as an ORF, though its function is uncertain. The CDR3 is 15 amino acids long, termini counted. The CDR3 region is CASSVTAGGGELFFF.